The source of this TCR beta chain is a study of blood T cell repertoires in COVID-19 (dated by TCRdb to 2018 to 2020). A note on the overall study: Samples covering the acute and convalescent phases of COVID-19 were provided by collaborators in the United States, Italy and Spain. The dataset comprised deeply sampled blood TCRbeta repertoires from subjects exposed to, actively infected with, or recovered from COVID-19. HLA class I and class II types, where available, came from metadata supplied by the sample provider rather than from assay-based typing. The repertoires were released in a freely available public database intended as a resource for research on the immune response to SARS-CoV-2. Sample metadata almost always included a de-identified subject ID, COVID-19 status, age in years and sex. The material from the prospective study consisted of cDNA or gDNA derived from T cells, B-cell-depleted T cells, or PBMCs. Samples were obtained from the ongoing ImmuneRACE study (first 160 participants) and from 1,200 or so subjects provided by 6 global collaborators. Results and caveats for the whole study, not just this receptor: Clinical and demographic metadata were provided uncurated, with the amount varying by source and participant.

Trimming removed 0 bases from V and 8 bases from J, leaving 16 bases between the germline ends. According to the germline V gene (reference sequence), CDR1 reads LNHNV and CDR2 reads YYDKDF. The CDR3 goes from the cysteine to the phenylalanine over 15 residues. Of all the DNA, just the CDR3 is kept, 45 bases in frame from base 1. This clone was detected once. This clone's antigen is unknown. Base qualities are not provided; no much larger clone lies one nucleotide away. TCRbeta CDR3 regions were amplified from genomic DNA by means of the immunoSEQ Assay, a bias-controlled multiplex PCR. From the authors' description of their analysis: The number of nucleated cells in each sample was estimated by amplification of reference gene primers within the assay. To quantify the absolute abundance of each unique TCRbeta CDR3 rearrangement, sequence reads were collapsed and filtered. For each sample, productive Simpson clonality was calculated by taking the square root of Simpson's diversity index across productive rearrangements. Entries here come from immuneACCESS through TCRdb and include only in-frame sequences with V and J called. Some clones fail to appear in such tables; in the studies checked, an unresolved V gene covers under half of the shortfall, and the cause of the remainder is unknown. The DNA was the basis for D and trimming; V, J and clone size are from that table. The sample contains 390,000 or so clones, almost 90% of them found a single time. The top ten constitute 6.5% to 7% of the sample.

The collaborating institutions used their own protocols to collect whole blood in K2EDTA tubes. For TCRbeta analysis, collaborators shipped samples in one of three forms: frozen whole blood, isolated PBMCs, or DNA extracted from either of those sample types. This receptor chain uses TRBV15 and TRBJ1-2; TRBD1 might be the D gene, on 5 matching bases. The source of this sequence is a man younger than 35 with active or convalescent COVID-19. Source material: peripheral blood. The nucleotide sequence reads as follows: TGTGCCACCAGCAGAGATCTAGACAGTCTGGGGGGCTACACCTTC. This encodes CATSRDLDSLGGYTF.